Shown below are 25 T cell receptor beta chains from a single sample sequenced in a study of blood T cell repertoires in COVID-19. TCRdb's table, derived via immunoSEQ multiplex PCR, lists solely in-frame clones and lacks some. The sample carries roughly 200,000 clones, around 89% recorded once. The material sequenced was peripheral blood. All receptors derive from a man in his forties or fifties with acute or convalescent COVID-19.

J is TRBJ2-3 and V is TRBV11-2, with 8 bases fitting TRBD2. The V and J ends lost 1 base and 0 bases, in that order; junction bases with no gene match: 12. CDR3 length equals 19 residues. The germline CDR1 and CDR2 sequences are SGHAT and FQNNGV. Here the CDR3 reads CASSLARLAGAHSTDTQYF. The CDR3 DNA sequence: TGTGCCAGCAGCTTAGCTAGGCTAGCGGGTGCCCATAGCACAGATACGCAGTATTTT.

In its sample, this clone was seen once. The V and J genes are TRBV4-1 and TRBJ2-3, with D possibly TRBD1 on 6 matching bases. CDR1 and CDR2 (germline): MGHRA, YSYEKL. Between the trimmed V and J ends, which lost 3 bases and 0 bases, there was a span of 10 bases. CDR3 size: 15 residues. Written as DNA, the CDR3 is TGCGCCAGCAGCCAGCCGGGACACAGCACAGATACGCAGTATTTT. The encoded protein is CASSQPGHSTDTQYF.

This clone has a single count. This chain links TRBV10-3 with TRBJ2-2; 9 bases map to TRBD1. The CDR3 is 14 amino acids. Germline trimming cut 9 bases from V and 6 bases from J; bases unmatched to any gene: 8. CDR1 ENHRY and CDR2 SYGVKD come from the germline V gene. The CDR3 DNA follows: TGTGCCATACGGACAGGGGTAGAATCCGGGGAGCTGTTTTTT. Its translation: CAIRTGVESGELFF.

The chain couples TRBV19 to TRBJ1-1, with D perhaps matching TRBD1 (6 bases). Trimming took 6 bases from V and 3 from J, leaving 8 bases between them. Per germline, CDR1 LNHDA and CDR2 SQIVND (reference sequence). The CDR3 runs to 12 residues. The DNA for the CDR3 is TGTGCCAGTAGAGGGGGGGACACTGAAGCTTTCTTT. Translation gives CASRGGDTEAFF.

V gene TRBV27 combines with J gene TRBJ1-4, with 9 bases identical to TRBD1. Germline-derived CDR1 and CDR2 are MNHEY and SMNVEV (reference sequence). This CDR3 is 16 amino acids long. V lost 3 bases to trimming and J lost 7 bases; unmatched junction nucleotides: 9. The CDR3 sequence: CASSLYRGRRGEKLFF. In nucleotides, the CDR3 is TGTGCCAGCAGTTTGTACAGGGGGCGGAGGGGTGAAAAACTGTTTTTT.

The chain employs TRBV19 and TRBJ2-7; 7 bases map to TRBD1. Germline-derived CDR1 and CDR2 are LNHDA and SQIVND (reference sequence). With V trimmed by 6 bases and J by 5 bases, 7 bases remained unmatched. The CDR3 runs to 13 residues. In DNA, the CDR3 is TGTGCCAGTAGCCCGACAGGGTTGAACGAGCAGTACTTC. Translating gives CASSPTGLNEQYF.

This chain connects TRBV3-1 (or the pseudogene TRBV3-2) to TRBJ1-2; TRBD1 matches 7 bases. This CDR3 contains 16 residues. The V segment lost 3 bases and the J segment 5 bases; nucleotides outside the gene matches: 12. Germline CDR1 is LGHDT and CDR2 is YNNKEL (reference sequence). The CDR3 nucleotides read TGTGCCAGCAGCCAGGCAAGACAGGGAGGATGGTATGGCTACACCTTC. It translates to CASSQARQGGWYGYTF.

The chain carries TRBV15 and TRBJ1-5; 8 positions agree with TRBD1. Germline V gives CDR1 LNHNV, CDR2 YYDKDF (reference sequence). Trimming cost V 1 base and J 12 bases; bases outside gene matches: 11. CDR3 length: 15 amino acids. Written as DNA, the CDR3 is TGTGCCACCAGCAGAGGGACAGGGACCCTTATGCTCCAGCATTTT. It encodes CATSRGTGTLMLQHF.

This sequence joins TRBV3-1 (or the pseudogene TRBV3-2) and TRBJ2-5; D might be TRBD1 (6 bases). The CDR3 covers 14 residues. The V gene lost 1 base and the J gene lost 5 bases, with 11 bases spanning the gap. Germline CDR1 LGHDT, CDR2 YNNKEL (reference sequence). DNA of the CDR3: TGTGCCAGCAGCCAAGCGTACAGGGACGAGACCCAGTACTTC. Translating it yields CASSQAYRDETQYF.

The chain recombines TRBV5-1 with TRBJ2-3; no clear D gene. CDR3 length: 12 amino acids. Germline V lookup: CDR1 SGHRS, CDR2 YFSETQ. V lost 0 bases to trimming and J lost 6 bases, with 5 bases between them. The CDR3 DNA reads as TGCGCCAGCAGCTTGGACGCGGATACGCAGTATTTT. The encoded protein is CASSLDADTQYF.

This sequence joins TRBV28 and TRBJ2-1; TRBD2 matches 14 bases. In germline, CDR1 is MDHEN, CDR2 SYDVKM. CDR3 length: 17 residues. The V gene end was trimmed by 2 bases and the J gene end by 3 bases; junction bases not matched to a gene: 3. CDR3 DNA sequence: TGTGCCAGCAGTTTAAGGACTAGCGGGAGGAACTACAATGAGCAGTTCTTC. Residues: CASSLRTSGRNYNEQFF.

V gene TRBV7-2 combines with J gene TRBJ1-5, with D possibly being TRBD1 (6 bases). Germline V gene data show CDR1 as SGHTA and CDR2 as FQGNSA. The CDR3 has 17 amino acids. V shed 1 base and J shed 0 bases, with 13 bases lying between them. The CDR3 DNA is TGTGCCAGCAGCTTAGATCGGACAGATTATAGCAATCAGCCCCAGCATTTT. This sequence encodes CASSLDRTDYSNQPQHF.

CDR3 sequence (DNA): TGTGCCAGCAGCCCTCGGACAGGGCGTTATGGGTCAGATACGCAGTATTTT. Translation: CASSPRTGRYGSDTQYF. J is TRBJ2-3 and V is TRBV11-2; 8 nucleotides agree with TRBD1. Germline V gene lookup returns CDR1 SGHAT and CDR2 FQNNGV. The V and J ends lost 5 bases and 4 bases, in that order; junction bases with no gene match: 14. This CDR3 comprises 17 residues. Together with reference TRBV11-2 and TRBJ2-3, the CDR3 gives the full variable domain: EAGVAQSPRYKIIEKRQSVAFWCNPISGHATLYWYQQILGQGPKLLIQFQNNGVVDDSQLPKDRFSAERLKGVDSTLKIQPAKLEDSAVYLCASSPRTGRYGSDTQYFGPGTRLTVL.

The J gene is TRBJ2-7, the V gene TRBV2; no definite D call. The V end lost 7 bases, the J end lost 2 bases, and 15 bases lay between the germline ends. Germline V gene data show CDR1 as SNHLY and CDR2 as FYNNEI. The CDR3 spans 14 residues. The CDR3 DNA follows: TGTGCCAGCACCTCGGAAACGACAACCTACGAGCAGTACTTC. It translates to CASTSETTTYEQYF.

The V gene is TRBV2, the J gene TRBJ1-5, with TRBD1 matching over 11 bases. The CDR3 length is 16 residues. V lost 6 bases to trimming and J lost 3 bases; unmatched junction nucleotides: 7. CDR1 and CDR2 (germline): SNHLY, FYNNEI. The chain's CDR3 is CASRTGTGGNNQPQHF. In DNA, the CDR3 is TGTGCCAGCAGAACCGGGACAGGGGGGAACAATCAGCCCCAGCATTTT.

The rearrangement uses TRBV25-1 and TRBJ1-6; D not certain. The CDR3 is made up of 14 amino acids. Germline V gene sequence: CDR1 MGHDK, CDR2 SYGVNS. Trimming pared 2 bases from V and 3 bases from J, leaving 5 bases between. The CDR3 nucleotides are TGTGCCAGCAGTGAAAGCGACTATAATTCACCCCTCCACTTT. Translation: CASSESDYNSPLHF.

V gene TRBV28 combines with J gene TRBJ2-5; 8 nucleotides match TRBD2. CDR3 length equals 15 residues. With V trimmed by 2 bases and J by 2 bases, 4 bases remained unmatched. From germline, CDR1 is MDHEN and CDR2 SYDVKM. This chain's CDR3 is CASSLEGGRQETQYF. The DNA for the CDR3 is TGTGCCAGCAGTTTAGAGGGCGGGAGGCAAGAGACCCAGTACTTC.

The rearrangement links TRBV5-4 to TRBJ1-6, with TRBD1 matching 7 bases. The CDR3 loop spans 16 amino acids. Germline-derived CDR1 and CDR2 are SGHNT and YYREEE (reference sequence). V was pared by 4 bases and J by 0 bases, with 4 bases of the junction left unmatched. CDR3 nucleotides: TGTGCCAGCAGCAAGACAGGGTCCTCCTATAATTCACCCCTCCACTTT. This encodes CASSKTGSSYNSPLHF.

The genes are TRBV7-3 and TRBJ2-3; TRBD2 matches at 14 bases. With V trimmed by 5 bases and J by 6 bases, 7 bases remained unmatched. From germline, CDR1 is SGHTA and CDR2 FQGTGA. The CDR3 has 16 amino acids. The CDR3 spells CASSARLAGGLDTQYF. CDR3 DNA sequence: TGTGCCAGCAGCGCAAGACTAGCGGGGGGGCTTGATACGCAGTATTTT.

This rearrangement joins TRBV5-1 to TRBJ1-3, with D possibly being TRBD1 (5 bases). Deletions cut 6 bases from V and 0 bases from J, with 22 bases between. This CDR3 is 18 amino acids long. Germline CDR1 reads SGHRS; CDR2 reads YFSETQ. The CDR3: CASTPSADSSLSGNTIYF. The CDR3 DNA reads TGCGCCAGCACCCCCTCCGCCGACAGCAGCCTCTCTGGAAACACCATATATTTT.

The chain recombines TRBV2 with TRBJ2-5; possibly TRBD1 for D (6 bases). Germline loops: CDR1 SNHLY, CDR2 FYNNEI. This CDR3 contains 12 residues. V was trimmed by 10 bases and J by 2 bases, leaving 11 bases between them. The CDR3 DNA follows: TGTGCCATCTCCGGACAGCAAGAGACCCAGTACTTC. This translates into CAISGQQETQYF.

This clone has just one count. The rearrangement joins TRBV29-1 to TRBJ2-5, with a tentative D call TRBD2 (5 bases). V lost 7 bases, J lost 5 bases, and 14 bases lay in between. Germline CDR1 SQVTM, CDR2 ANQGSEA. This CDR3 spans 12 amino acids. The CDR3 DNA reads TGCAGCGCAAGGTCGGGCGGGGAGACCCAGTACTTC. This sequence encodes CSARSGGETQYF.

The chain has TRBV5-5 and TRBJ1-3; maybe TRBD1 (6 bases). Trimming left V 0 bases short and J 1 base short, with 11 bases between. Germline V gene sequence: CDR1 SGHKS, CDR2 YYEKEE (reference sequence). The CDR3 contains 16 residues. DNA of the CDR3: TGTGCCAGCAGCTTGGGCCCAGGGGCGTCTGGAAACACCATATATTTT. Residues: CASSLGPGASGNTIYF.

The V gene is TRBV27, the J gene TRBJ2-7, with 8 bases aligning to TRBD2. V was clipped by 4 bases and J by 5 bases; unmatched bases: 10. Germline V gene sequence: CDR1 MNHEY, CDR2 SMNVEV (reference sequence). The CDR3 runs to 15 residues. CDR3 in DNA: TGTGCCAGCAGTTCCCGGGGGAGCGGGAGCCACGAGCAGTACTTC. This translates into CASSSRGSGSHEQYF.

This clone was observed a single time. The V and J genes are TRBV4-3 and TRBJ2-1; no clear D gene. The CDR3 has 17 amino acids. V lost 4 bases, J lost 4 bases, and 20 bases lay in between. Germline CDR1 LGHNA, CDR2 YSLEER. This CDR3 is CASSLKARGFSYNEQFF. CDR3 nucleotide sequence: TGCGCCAGCAGCCTAAAAGCCCGCGGTTTTTCATACAATGAGCAGTTCTTC.